This T cell receptor beta chain was found in a study of spatial heterogeneity in lung cancer. Study results and limitations: The numbers of ubiquitous and regional expanded TCRs correlated with ubiquitous and regional nonsynonymous mutations, respectively. It was found that expanded intratumoral alpha and beta TCR counts tracked tumor mutation counts.

Noted time point: sample taken at primary tumor resection. TCRdb analysed the 5' RACE reads with MiXCR anew, one entry per CDR3 protein. The profile shows about 20,000 distinct CDR3 sequences, less than 20% of them singletons. The V end was cut by 6 bases, the J end by 5 bases, with 12 bases between. This CDR3 contains 13 residues. This clonotype came up a few times. Its matching antigen is unknown. This TCR was sampled from a female donor with early-stage non-small cell lung cancer. This chain links TRBV12-3 or TRBV12-4 with TRBJ2-3; the D call may be TRBD1 or TRBD2 (5 bases each). Sequences were derived from lung tumor tissue, sampled at surgery. DNA of the CDR3: TGTGCCAGCAGATTGGGACCGTTAGATACGCAGTATTTT. Translated: CASRLGPLDTQYF.